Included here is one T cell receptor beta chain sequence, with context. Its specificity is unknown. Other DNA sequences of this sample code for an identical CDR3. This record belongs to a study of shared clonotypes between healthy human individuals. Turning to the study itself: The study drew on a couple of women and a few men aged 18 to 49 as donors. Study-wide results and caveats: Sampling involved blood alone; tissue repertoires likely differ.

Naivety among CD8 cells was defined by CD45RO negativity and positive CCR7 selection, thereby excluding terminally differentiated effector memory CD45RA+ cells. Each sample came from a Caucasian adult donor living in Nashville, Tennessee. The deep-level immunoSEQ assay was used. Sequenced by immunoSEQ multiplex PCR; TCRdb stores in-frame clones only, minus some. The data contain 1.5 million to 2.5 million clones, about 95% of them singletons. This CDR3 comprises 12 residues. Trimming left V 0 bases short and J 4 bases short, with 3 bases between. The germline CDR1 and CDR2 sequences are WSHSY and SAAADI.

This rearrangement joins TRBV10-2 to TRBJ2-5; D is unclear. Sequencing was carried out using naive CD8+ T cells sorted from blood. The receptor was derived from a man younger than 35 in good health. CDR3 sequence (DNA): TGCGCCAGCAGTGAGTCGGGAGAGACCCAGTACTTC. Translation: CASSESGETQYF.